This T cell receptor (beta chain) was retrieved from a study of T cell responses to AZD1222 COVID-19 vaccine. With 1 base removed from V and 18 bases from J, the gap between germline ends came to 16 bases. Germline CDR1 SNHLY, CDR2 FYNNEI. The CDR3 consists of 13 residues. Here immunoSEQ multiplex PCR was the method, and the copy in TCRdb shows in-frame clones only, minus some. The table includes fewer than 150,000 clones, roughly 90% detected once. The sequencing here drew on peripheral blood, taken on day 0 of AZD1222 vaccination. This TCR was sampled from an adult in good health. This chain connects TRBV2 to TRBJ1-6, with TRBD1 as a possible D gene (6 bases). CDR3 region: CASSEVGDRSSHF. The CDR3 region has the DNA TGTGCCAGCAGTGAAGTCGGTGACAGGTCCTCCCACTTT. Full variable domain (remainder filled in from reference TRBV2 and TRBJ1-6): EPEVTQTPSHQVTQMGQEVILRCVPISNHLYFYWYRQILGQKVEFLVSFYNNEISEKSEIFDDQFSVERPDGSNFTLKIRSTKLEDSAMYFCASSEVGDRSSHFGNGTRLTVT.